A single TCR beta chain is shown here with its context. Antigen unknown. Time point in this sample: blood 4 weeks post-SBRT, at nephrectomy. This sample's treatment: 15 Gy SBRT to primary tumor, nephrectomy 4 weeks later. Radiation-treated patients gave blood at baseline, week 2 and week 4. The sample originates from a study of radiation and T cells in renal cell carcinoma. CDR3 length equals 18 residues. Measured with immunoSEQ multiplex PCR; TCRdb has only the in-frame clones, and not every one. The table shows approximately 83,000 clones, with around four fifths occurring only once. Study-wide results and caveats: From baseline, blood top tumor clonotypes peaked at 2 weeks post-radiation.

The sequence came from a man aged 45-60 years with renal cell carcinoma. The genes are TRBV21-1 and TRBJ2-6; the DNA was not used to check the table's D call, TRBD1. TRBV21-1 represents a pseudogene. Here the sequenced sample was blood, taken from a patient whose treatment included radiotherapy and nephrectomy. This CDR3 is CARTRTGGFSAGANVLTF. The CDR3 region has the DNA TGTGCCAGAACCCGGACAGGGGGTTTCTCGGCCGGGGCCAACGTCCTGACTTTC.